Listed below are T cell receptor beta chains from one sample, sequenced in a study of shared clonotypes between healthy human individuals. The method was immunoSEQ multiplex PCR; TCRdb's version includes in-frame clones alone and lacks a portion of them. The profile shows some 530,000 clones, roughly 80% of them singletons. Input material: PBMCs. These receptors were collected from a woman aged 40 to 55 in good health. Some clones in this sample may be carry-over from other donors' samples. The CDR3 runs from the conserved cysteine through the conserved F or W. The order of the fields is clone size, V gene, J gene, D gene, CDR3 protein, CDR3 DNA. The D gene is left open where the match is weak. Where a row states a size, it is once, few, many or the class of an expanded clone; other rows omit it.

-	TRBV5-1	TRBJ2-7	-	CASSLKVPGRNYEQYF	TGCGCCAGCAGCTTGAAGGTTCCAGGGAGAAACTACGAGCAGTACTTC
-	TRBV5-4	TRBJ2-7	-	CASSQDSTSYEQYF	TGTGCCAGTTCTCAGGACAGCACCTCCTACGAGCAGTACTTC
-	TRBV5-6	TRBJ1-2	TRBD1	CASSRDRAGYGYTF	TGTGCCAGCAGCAGGGACAGGGCGGGATATGGCTACACCTTC
-	TRBV5-4	TRBJ2-5	TRBD2	CASTPGGLAGVQETQYF	TGTGCCAGCACCCCGGGGGGACTAGCGGGGGTCCAAGAGACCCAGTACTTC
-	TRBV18	TRBJ2-1	TRBD2	CASSPGLANNEQFF	TGTGCCAGCTCACCGGGACTAGCAAACAATGAGCAGTTCTTC
-	TRBV20-1	TRBJ2-1	-	CSASDNEQFF	TGCAGTGCTAGTGACAATGAGCAGTTCTTC
-	TRBV10-3	TRBJ2-1	-	CATNPSTNLLNEQFF	TGTGCCACCAATCCCTCGACTAATCTCTTGAATGAGCAGTTCTTC
many	TRBV2	TRBJ2-7	-	CASSEGSYSYEQYF	TGTGCCAGCAGTGAGGGCAGCTACTCCTACGAGCAGTACTTC
-	TRBV27	TRBJ2-1	TRBD2	CASSLWGGEQFF	TGTGCCAGCAGTTTATGGGGGGGTGAGCAGTTCTTC
-	TRBV11-3	TRBJ1-5	-	CASSRLGRNSNQPQHF	TGTGCCAGCAGCAGACTGGGACGGAATAGCAATCAGCCCCAGCATTTT
-	TRBV5-6	TRBJ1-1	TRBD1	CASRARDRHTEAFF	TGTGCCAGCAGGGCCCGGGACAGACACACTGAAGCTTTCTTT
-	TRBV28	TRBJ1-4	-	CASSKSTGTNEKLFF	TGTGCCAGCAGTAAATCGACAGGAACTAATGAAAAACTGTTTTTT